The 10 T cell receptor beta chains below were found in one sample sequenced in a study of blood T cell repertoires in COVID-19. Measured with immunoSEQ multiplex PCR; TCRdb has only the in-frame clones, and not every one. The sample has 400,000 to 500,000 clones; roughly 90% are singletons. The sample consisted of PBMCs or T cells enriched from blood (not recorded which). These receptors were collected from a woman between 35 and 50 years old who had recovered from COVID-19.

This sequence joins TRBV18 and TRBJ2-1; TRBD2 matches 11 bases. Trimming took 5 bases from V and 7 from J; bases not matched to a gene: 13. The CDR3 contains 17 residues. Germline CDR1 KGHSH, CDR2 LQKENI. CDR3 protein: CASSEAIAGGPSNEQFF. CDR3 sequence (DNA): TGTGCCAGCTCAGAGGCCATAGCGGGAGGGCCCTCGAATGAGCAGTTCTTC. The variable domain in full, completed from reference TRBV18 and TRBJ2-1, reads NAGVMQNPRHLVRRRGQEARLRCSPMKGHSHVYWYRQLPEEGLKFMVYLQKENIIDESGMPKERFSAEFPKEGPSILRIQQVVRGDSAAYFCASSEAIAGGPSNEQFFGPGTRLTVL.

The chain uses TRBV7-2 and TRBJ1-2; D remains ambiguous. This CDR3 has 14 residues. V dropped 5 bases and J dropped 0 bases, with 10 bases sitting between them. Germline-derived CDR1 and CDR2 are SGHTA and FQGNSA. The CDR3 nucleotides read TGTGCCAGCAGCATTACACCTTCTAACTATGGCTACACCTTC. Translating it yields CASSITPSNYGYTF.

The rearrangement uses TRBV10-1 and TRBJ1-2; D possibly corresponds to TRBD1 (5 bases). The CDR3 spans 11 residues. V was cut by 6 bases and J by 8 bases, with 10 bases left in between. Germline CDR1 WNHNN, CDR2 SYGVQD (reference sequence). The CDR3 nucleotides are TGCGCCAGCAGACAGGTTGGCGGCTACACCTTC. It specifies CASRQVGGYTF.

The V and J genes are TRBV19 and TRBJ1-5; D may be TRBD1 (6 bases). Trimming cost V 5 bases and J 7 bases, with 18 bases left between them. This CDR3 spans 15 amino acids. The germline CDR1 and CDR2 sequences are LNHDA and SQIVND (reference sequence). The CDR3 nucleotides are TGTGCCAGTAGTGCCCCAGACAGGTTAGAGCAGCCCCAGCATTTT. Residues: CASSAPDRLEQPQHF.

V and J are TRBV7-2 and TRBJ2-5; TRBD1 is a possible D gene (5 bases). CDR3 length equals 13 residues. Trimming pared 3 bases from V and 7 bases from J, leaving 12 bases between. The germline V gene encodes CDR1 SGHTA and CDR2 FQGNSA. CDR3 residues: CASSLVHQGTQYF. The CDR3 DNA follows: TGTGCCAGCAGCTTGGTCCACCAGGGGACCCAGTACTTC.

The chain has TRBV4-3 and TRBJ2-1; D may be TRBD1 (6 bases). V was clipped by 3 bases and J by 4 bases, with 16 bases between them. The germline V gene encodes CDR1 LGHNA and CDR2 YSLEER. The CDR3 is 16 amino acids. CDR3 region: CASSHGFLGAYNEQFF. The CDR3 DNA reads TGCGCCAGCAGCCATGGTTTCCTGGGGGCTTACAATGAGCAGTTCTTC.

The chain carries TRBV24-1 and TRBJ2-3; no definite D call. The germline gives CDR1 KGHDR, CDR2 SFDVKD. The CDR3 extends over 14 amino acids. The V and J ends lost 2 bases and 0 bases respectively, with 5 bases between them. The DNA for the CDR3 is TGTGCCACCAGTGATTGGCTTAGCACAGATACGCAGTATTTT. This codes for CATSDWLSTDTQYF.

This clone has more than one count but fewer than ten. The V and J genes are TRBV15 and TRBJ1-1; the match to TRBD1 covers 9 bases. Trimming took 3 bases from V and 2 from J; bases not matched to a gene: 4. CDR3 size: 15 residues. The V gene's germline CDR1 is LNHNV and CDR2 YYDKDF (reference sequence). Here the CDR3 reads CATSRGTGRNTEAFF. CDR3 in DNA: TGTGCCACCAGCAGGGGGACAGGGAGAAACACTGAAGCTTTCTTT. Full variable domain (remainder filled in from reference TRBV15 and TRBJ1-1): DAMVIQNPRYQVTQFGKPVTLSCSQTLNHNVMYWYQQKSSQAPKLLFHYYDKDFNNEADTPDNFQSRRPNTSFCFLDIRSPGLGDTAMYLCATSRGTGRNTEAFFGQGTRLTVV.

CDR3 region: CASGPGQGYQPQHF. The CDR3 DNA reads as TGTGCCAGCGGACCGGGACAGGGCTATCAGCCCCAGCATTTT. This rearrangement joins TRBV6-5 to TRBJ1-5; 9 bases match TRBD1. Looked up from germline, CDR1 is MNHEY and CDR2 is SVGAGI. Losses at the gene ends were 8 bases for V and 5 bases for J; bases not matched to a gene: 7. This CDR3 has 14 amino acids.

The CDR3 spells CAWDRLAGETQYF. The DNA of the CDR3 is TGTGCCTGGGACCGACTAGCGGGAGAGACCCAGTACTTC. V usage is TRBV30 and J usage is TRBJ2-5; 10 bases map to TRBD2. This CDR3 region has 13 residues. The junction had 4 bases not matched to a gene; V was cut back by 5 bases and J by 4 bases. CDR1 GTSNPN and CDR2 SVGIG come from the germline V gene (reference sequence).